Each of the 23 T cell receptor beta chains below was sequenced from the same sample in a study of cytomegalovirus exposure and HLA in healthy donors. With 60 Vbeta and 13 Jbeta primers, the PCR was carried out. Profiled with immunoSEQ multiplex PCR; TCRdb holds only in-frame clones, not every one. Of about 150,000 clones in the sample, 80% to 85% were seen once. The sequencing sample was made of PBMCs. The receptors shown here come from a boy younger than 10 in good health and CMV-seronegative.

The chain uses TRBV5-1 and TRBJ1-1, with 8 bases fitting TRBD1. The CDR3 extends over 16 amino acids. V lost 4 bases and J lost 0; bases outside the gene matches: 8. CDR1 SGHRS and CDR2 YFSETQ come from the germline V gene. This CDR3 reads CASSAIGQGLNTEAFF. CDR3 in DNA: TGCGCCAGCAGCGCGATCGGACAGGGCCTGAACACTGAAGCTTTCTTT.

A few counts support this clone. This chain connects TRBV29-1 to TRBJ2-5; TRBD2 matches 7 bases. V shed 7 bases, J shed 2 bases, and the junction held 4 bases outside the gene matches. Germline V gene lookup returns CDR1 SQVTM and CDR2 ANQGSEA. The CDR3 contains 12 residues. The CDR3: CSGAAGQETQYF. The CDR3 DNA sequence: TGCAGCGGGGCAGCGGGGCAAGAGACCCAGTACTTC.

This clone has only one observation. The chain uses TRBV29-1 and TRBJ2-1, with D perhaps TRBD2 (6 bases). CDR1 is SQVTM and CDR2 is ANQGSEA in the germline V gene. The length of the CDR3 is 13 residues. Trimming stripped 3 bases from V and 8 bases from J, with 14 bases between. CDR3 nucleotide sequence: TGCAGCGTTGAGACTAGGTTGACCGATGAGCAGTTCTTC. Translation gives CSVETRLTDEQFF.

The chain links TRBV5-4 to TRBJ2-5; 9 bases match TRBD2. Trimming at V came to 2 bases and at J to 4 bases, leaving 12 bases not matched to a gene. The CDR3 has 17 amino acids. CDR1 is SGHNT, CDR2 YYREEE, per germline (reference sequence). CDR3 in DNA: TGTGCCAGCAGCTTAAGGGTGGTGACAGCGGGAGGAGAGACCCAGTACTTC. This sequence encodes CASSLRVVTAGGETQYF.

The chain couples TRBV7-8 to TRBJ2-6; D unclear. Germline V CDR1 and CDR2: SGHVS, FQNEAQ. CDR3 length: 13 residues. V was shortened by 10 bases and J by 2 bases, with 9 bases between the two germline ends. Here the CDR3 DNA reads TGTGCCACAAATCCCCCTGGGGCCAACGTCCTGACTTTC. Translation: CATNPPGANVLTF.

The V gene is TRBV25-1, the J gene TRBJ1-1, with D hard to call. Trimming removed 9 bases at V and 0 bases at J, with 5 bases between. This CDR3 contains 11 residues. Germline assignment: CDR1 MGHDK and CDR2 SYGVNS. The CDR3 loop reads CASYMNTEAFF. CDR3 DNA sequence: TGTGCCAGTTATATGAACACTGAAGCTTTCTTT.

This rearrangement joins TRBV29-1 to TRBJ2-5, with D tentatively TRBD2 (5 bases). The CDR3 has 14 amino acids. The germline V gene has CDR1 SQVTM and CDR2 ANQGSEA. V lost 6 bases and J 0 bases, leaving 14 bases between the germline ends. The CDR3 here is CSVRTGWYQETQYF. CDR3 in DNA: TGCAGCGTGCGTACGGGGTGGTACCAAGAGACCCAGTACTTC.

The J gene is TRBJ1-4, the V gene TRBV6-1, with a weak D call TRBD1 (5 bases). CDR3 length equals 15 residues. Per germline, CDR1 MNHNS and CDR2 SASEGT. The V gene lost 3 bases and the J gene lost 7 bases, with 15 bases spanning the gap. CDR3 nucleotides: TGTGCCAGCAGTGAGAGGACTCTCGGGGGTGAAAAACTGTTTTTT. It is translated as CASSERTLGGEKLFF.

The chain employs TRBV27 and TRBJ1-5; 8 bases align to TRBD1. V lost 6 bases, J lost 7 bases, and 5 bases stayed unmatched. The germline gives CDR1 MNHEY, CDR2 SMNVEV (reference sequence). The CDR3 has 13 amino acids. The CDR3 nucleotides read TGTGCCAGCAGACAGGGGGTGGGACAGCCCCAGCATTTT. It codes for CASRQGVGQPQHF.

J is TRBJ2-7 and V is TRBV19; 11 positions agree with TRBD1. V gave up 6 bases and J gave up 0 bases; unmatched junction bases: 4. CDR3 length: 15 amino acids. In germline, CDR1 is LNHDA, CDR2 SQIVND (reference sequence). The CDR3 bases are TGTGCCAGTAGCCAGGGGACAGGGGGCTCCTACGAGCAGTACGTC. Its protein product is CASSQGTGGSYEQYV.

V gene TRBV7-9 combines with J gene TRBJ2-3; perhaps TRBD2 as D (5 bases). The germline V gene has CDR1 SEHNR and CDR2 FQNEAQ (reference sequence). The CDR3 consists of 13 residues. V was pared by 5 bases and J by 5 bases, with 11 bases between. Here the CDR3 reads CASSPRERDTQYF. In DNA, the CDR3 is TGTGCCAGCAGCCCGAGGGAGCGAGATACGCAGTATTTT.

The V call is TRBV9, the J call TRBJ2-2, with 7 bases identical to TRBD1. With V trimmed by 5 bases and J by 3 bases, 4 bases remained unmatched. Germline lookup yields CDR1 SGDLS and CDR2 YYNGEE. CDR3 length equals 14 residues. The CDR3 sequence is CASRPDRDTGELFF. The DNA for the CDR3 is TGTGCCAGCAGACCTGACAGGGACACCGGGGAGCTGTTTTTT.

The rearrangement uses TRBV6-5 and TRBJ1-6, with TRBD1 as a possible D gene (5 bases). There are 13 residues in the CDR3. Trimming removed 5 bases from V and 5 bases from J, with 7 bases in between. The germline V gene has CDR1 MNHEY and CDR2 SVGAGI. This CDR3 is CASSEGDNSPLHF. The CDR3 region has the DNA TGTGCCAGCAGTGAAGGGGATAATTCACCCCTCCACTTT.

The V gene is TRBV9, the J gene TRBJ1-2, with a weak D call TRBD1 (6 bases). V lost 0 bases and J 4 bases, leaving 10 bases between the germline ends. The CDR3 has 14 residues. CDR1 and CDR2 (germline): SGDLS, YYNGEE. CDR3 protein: CASSVGNRAYGYTF. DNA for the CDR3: TGTGCCAGCAGCGTAGGGAACAGGGCCTATGGCTACACCTTC.

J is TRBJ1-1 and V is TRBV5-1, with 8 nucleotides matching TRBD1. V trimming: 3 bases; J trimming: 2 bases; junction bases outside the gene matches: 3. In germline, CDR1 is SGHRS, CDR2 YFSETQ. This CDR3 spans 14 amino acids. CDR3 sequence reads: CASSSDRANTEAFF. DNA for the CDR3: TGCGCCAGCAGCTCGGACAGGGCTAACACTGAAGCTTTCTTT.

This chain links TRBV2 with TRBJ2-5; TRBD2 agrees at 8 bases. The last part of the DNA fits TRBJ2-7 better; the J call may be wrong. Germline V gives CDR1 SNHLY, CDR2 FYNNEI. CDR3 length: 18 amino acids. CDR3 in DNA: TGTGCCAGCAGTGAAGATTCCATCCTTAGCGGGGCTCAGCGCGAGCAGTACTTC. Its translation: CASSEDSILSGAQREQYF.

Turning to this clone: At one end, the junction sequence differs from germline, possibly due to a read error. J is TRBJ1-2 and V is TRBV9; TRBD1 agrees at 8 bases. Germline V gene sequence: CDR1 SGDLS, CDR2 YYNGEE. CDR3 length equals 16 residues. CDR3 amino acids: CASSLSRGQTNYGYTF. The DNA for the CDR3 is TGTGCCAGCAGCCTATCCAGGGGGCAGACTAATTATGGCTACACCTTC.

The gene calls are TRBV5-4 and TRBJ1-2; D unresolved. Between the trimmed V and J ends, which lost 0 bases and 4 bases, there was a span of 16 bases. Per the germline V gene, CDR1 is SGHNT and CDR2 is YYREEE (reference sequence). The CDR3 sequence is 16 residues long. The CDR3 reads CASSLGLWRVGYGYTF. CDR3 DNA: TGTGCCAGCAGCTTGGGGCTCTGGCGGGTGGGCTATGGCTACACCTTC.

Here the CDR3 reads CASRFRHRTGDSPLHF. CDR3 in DNA: TGCGCCAGCCGATTCCGTCACAGGACAGGGGATTCACCCCTCCACTTT. The chain is built from TRBV10-2 and TRBJ1-6; 9 bases line up with TRBD1. The CDR3 extends over 16 amino acids. Trimming at V came to 8 bases and at J to 8 bases, leaving 13 bases not matched to a gene. The germline gives CDR1 WSHSY, CDR2 SAAADI.

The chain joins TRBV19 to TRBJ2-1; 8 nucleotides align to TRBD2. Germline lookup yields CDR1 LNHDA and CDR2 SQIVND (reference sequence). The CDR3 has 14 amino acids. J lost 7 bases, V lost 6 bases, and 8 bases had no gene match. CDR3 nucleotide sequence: TGTGCCAGTAGCGGCGGACTAGCCTCGAATGAGCAGTTCTTC. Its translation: CASSGGLASNEQFF.

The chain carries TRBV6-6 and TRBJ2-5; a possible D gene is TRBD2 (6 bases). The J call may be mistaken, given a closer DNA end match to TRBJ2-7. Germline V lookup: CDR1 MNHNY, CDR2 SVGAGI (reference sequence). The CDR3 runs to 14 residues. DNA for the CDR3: TGTGCCACCTCGAGAGGAGGGAGCTCCTACGAGCAGTACTTC. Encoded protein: CATSRGGSSYEQYF.

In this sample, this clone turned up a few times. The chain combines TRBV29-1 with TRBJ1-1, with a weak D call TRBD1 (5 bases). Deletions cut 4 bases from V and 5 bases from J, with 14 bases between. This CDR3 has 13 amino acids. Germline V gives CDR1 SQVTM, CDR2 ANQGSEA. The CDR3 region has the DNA TGCAGCGTTGGAAAAGGGGAGGGAACTGAAGCTTTCTTT. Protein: CSVGKGEGTEAFF.

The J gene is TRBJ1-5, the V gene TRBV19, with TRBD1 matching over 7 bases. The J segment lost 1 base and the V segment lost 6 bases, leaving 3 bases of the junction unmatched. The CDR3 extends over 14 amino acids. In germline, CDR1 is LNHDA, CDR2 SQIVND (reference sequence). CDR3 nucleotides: TGTGCCAGTAGCCAGGGGGACAGCAATCAGCCCCAGCATTTT. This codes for CASSQGDSNQPQHF.